These T cell receptor beta chains were read from a single sample in a study of blood T cell repertoires in COVID-19. Using immunoSEQ multiplex PCR, the repertoire was profiled, and TCRdb retains in-frame clones only, with some absent. The sample consists of 350,000 to 400,000 clones, 90% to 95% of them appearing once. The sample was PBMCs or T cells enriched from blood (not recorded which). The origin of the receptors is a middle-aged woman who had been exposed to COVID-19. Both conserved end residues are part of each CDR3. A D gene is named only where the DNA matches it firmly. Clone size, where shown, is once, few, many, or a class for clones that have expanded.

J gene: TRBJ1-3; V gene: TRBV13; clone size: -; D gene: TRBD1; CDR3 protein: CASSSGQGGNTIYF; CDR3 DNA: TGTGCCAGCAGCTCAGGACAGGGGGGAAACACCATATATTTT
J gene: TRBJ2-7; V gene: TRBV5-4; clone size: -; D gene: -; CDR3 protein: CASSRDTYEQYF; CDR3 DNA: TGTGCCAGCAGCAGAGATACGTACGAGCAGTACTTC
J gene: TRBJ2-2; V gene: TRBV4-3; clone size: -; D gene: -; CDR3 protein: CASSPGTTNTGELFF; CDR3 DNA: TGCGCCAGCAGCCCCGGGACAACGAACACCGGGGAGCTGTTTTTT
J gene: TRBJ2-7; V gene: TRBV12-3/TRBV12-4; clone size: -; D gene: TRBD1; CDR3 protein: CASSLTGGFVQYF; CDR3 DNA: TGTGCCAGCAGTTTAACAGGGGGCTTTGTGCAGTACTTC
J gene: TRBJ1-1; V gene: TRBV19; clone size: -; D gene: -; CDR3 protein: CASSRDTNTEAFF; CDR3 DNA: TGTGCCAGTAGTAGAGACACTAACACTGAAGCTTTCTTT
J gene: TRBJ1-2; V gene: TRBV19; clone size: once; D gene: -; CDR3 protein: CASSIPPSQGNYGYTF; CDR3 DNA: TGTGCCAGTAGTATACCCCCCTCCCAGGGGAACTATGGCTACACCTTC
J gene: TRBJ2-7; V gene: TRBV5-1; clone size: -; D gene: TRBD1; CDR3 protein: CASSLGQGRTYEQYF; CDR3 DNA: TGCGCCAGCAGCTTGGGACAGGGTCGTACCTACGAGCAGTACTTC
J gene: TRBJ2-1; V gene: TRBV19; clone size: -; D gene: -; CDR3 protein: CASSTVRGQFF; CDR3 DNA: TGTGCCAGTAGTACGGTCCGTGGGCAGTTCTTC
J gene: TRBJ1-2; V gene: TRBV4-3; clone size: -; D gene: -; CDR3 protein: CASSQDQGRVYGYTF; CDR3 DNA: TGCGCCAGCAGCCAAGATCAGGGCAGGGTCTATGGCTACACCTTC
J gene: TRBJ1-6; V gene: TRBV10-3; clone size: -; D gene: TRBD1; CDR3 protein: CAISETIQGSYSPLHF; CDR3 DNA: TGTGCCATCAGTGAGACCATACAGGGGAGTTATTCACCCCTCCACTTT
J gene: TRBJ2-1; V gene: TRBV9; clone size: -; D gene: TRBD2; CDR3 protein: CASSGGLAGSNEQFF; CDR3 DNA: TGTGCCAGCAGCGGGGGACTAGCGGGGTCGAATGAGCAGTTCTTC
J gene: TRBJ1-2; V gene: TRBV7-8; clone size: -; D gene: -; CDR3 protein: CASSLDGHGSDGYTF; CDR3 DNA: TGTGCCAGCAGCTTAGACGGACACGGTTCTGATGGCTACACCTTC
J gene: TRBJ1-2; V gene: TRBV12-5; clone size: -; D gene: TRBD1; CDR3 protein: CASGLVDNAGRGRIDGYTF; CDR3 DNA: TGTGCTAGTGGTTTGGTAGACAACGCAGGCAGGGGGCGAATAGATGGCTACACCTTC
J gene: TRBJ1-1; V gene: TRBV7-8; clone size: once; D gene: TRBD1; CDR3 protein: CASSNLQGARTEAFF; CDR3 DNA: TGTGCCAGCAGCAATCTACAGGGGGCGAGGACTGAAGCTTTCTTT
J gene: TRBJ1-1; V gene: TRBV7-2; clone size: -; D gene: TRBD1; CDR3 protein: CASSLSGGNTEAFF; CDR3 DNA: TGTGCCAGCAGCCTCTCAGGGGGGAACACTGAAGCTTTCTTT
J gene: TRBJ1-1; V gene: TRBV5-1; clone size: -; D gene: -; CDR3 protein: CASSSSGNRNTEAFF; CDR3 DNA: TGCGCCAGCAGCTCTTCAGGGAACCGTAACACTGAAGCTTTCTTT
J gene: TRBJ1-2; V gene: TRBV7-3; clone size: -; D gene: TRBD1; CDR3 protein: CASSLSPGQKIYGYTF; CDR3 DNA: TGTGCCAGCAGCCTCTCCCCGGGACAGAAGATATATGGCTACACCTTC
J gene: TRBJ1-1; V gene: TRBV2; clone size: -; D gene: TRBD1; CDR3 protein: CARDRGQVTEAFF; CDR3 DNA: TGTGCTAGAGACAGGGGGCAGGTCACTGAAGCTTTCTTT
J gene: TRBJ1-2; V gene: TRBV9; clone size: -; D gene: TRBD1; CDR3 protein: CASSVEGAFRTGYTF; CDR3 DNA: TGTGCCAGCAGCGTAGAGGGGGCGTTCAGGACCGGCTACACCTTC
J gene: TRBJ2-5; V gene: TRBV18; clone size: -; D gene: -; CDR3 protein: CASSPPVLETQYF; CDR3 DNA: TGTGCCAGCTCACCACCCGTCTTAGAGACCCAGTACTTC
J gene: TRBJ1-5; V gene: TRBV12-3/TRBV12-4; clone size: -; D gene: -; CDR3 protein: CASRRGGNQPQHF; CDR3 DNA: TGTGCCAGCCGAAGGGGTGGCAATCAGCCCCAGCATTTT
J gene: TRBJ1-1; V gene: TRBV4-2; clone size: -; D gene: -; CDR3 protein: CASSQDGTVSTEAFF; CDR3 DNA: TGTGCCAGCAGCCAAGATGGAACAGTCTCTACTGAAGCTTTCTTT
J gene: TRBJ1-2; V gene: TRBV2; clone size: -; D gene: TRBD1; CDR3 protein: CASRTGNYGYTF; CDR3 DNA: TGTGCCAGCAGGACAGGGAACTATGGCTACACCTTC
J gene: TRBJ1-1; V gene: TRBV2; clone size: -; D gene: TRBD1; CDR3 protein: CASGDRTSPENTEAFF; CDR3 DNA: TGTGCCAGCGGGGACAGGACTTCCCCAGAGAACACTGAAGCTTTCTTT
J gene: TRBJ2-5; V gene: TRBV24-1; clone size: -; D gene: TRBD1; CDR3 protein: CATSDPGQGRQETQYF; CDR3 DNA: TGTGCCACCAGTGATCCCGGACAGGGGAGGCAAGAGACCCAGTACTTC
J gene: TRBJ1-2; V gene: TRBV3-1/TRBV3-2; clone size: -; D gene: -; CDR3 protein: CASRGYGSYGYTF; CDR3 DNA: TGTGCCAGCAGAGGCTATGGGAGCTATGGCTACACCTTC
J gene: TRBJ2-7; V gene: TRBV3-1/TRBV3-2; clone size: -; D gene: TRBD1; CDR3 protein: CASSPETGTYEQYF; CDR3 DNA: TGTGCCAGCAGCCCCGAGACAGGGACCTACGAGCAGTACTTC
J gene: TRBJ1-1; V gene: TRBV18; clone size: -; D gene: -; CDR3 protein: CASSHGTRLLNTEAFF; CDR3 DNA: TGTGCCAGCTCACATGGGACACGACTCTTGAACACTGAAGCTTTCTTT
J gene: TRBJ2-6; V gene: TRBV7-9; clone size: -; D gene: -; CDR3 protein: CASSLGGGLSGANVLTF; CDR3 DNA: TGTGCCAGCAGCCTAGGGGGAGGCCTCTCTGGGGCCAACGTCCTGACTTTC
J gene: TRBJ2-7; V gene: TRBV5-1; clone size: once; D gene: -; CDR3 protein: CASSPPGQGGAYEQYF; CDR3 DNA: TGCGCCAGCAGCCCCCCTGGACAGGGAGGGGCCTACGAGCAGTACTTC
J gene: TRBJ1-3; V gene: TRBV19; clone size: -; D gene: -; CDR3 protein: CASSPSSQVPGNTIYF; CDR3 DNA: TGTGCCAGTAGTCCCTCTTCACAGGTTCCTGGAAACACCATATATTTT